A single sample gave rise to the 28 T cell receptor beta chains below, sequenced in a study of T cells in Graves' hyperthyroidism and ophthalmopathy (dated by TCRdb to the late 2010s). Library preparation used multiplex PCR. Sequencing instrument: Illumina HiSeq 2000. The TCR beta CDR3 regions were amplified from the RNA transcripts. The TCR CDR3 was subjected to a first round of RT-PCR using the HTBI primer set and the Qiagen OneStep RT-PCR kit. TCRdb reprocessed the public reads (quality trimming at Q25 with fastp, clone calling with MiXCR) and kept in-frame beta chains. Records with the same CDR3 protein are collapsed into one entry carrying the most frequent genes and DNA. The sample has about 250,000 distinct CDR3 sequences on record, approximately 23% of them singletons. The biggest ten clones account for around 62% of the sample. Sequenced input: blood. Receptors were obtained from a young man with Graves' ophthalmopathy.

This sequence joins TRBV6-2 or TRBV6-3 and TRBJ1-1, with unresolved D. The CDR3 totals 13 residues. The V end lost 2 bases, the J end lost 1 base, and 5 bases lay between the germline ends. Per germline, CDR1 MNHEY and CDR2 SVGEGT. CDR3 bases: TGTGCCAGCAGTTACCCCAGGAACACTGAAGCTTTCTTT. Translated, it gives CASSYPRNTEAFF.

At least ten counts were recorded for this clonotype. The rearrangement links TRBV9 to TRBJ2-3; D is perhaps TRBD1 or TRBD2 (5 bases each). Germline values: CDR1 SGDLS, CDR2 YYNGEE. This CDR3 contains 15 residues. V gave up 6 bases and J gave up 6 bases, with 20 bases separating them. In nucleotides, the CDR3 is TGTGCCAGCACTCCTTACGGGGCTAGCAGTGATACGCAGTATTTT. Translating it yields CASTPYGASSDTQYF.

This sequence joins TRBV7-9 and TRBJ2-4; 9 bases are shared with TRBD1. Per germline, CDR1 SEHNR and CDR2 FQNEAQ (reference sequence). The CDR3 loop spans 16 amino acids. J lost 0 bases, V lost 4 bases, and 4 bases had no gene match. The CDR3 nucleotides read TGTGCCAGCAGCTCGAGACAGGGGGTAGCCAAAAACATTCAGTACTTC. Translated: CASSSRQGVAKNIQYF.

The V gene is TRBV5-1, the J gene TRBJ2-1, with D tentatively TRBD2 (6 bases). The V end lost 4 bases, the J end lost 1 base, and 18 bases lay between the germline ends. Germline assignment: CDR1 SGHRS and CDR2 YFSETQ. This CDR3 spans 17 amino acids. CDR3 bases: TGCGCCAGCAGCCTTCGCCGGGAGCGTGGGTCCTACAATGAGCAGTTCTTC. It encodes CASSLRRERGSYNEQFF.

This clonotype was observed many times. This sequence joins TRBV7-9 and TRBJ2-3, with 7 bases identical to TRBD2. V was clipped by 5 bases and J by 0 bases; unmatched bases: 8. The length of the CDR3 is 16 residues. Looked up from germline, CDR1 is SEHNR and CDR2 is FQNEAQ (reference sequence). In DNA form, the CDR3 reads TGTGCCAGCAGCGAAGACGGGAGGAGGAGCACAGATACGCAGTATTTT. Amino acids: CASSEDGRRSTDTQYF.

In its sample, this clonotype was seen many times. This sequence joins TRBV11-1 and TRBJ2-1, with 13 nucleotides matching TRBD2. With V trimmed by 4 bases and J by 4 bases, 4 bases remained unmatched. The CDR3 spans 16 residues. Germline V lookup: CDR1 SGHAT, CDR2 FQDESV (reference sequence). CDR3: CASSSRTSGSYNEQFF. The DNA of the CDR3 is TGTGCCAGCAGCTCAAGGACTAGCGGGAGTTACAATGAGCAGTTCTTC.

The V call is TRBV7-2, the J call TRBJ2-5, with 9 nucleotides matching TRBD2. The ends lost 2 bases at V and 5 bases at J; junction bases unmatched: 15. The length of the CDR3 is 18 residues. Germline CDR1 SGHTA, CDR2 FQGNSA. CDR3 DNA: TGTGCCAGCAGCTTAAGACGGCGGGAGGGCCTGACGGGGGAGACCCAGTACTTC. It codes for CASSLRRREGLTGETQYF.

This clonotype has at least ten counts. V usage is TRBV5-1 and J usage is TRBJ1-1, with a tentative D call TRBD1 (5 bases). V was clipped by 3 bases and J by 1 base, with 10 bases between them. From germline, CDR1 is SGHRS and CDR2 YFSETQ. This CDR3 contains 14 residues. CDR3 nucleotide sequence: TGCGCCAGCAGCTCCCGGACACCGAACACTGAAGCTTTCTTT. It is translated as CASSSRTPNTEAFF.

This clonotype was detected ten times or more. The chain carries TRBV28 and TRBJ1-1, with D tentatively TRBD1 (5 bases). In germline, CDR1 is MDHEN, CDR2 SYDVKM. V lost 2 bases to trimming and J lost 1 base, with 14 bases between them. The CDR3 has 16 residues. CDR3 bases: TGTGCCAGCAGTTTAGGCTTTGGACAACCGAACACTGAAGCTTTCTTT. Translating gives CASSLGFGQPNTEAFF.

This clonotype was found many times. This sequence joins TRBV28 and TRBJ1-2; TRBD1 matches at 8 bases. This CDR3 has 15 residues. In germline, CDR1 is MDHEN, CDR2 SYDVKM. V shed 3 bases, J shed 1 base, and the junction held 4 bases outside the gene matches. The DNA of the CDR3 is TGTGCCAGCAGTTTTCGGGACAGGAGTAACTATGGCTACACCTTC. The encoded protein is CASSFRDRSNYGYTF.

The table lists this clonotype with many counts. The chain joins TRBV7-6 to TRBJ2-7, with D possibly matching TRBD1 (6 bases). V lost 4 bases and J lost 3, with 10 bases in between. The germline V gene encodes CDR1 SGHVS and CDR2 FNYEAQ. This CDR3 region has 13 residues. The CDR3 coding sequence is TGTGCCAGCAGCTCAGGGGATGTCTACGAGCAGTACTTC. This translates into CASSSGDVYEQYF.

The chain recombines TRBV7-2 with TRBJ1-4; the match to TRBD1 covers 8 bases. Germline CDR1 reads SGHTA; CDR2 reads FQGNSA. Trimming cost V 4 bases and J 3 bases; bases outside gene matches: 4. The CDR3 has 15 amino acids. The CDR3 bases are TGTGCCAGCAGCTCCACAGGGGGTGCTAATGAAAAACTGTTTTTT. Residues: CASSSTGGANEKLFF.

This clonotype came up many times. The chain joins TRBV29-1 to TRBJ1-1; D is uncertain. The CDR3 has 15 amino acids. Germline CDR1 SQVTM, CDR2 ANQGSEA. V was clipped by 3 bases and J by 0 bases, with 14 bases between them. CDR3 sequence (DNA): TGCAGCGTTGATTTTAACAGAAAAATGAACACTGAAGCTTTCTTT. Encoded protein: CSVDFNRKMNTEAFF.

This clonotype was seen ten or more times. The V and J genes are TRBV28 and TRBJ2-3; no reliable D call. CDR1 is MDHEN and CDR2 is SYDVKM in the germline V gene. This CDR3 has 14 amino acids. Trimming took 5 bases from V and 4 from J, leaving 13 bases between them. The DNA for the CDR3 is TGTGCCAGCAGTCCACATCCTCCGGCAGATACGCAGTATTTT. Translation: CASSPHPPADTQYF.

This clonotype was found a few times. The CDR3 sequence: CANSLQGFSNQPQHF. In nucleotides, the CDR3 is TGTGCCAACAGCCTACAGGGGTTTAGCAATCAGCCCCAGCATTTT. The chain has TRBV28 and TRBJ1-5; TRBD1 matches 7 bases. CDR1 and CDR2 from the germline V gene are MDHEN and SYDVKM. This CDR3 is built from 15 residues. V lost 10 bases to trimming and J lost 0 bases; unmatched junction nucleotides: 9.

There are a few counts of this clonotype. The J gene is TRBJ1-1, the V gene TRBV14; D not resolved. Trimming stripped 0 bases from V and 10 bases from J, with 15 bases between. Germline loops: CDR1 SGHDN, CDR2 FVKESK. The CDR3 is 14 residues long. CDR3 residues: CASSQDWAGSGAFF. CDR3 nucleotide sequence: TGTGCCAGCAGCCAAGATTGGGCAGGATCTGGAGCTTTCTTT.

DNA of the CDR3: TGCAGTGCTAAAGGAATTAGCAATCAGCCCCAGCATTTT. This translates into CSAKGISNQPQHF. The rearrangement links TRBV20-1 to TRBJ1-5; D is ambiguous. Germline V gives CDR1 DFQATT, CDR2 SNEGSKA (reference sequence). The CDR3 length is 13 residues. V shed 4 bases and J shed 0 bases, with 7 bases lying between them.

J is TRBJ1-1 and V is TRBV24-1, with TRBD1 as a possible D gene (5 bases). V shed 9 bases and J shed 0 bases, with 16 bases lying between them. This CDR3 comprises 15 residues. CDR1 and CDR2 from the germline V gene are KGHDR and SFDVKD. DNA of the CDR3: TGTGCCACCTACAGGTGTGGCATCATGAACACTGAAGCTTTCTTT. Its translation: CATYRCGIMNTEAFF.

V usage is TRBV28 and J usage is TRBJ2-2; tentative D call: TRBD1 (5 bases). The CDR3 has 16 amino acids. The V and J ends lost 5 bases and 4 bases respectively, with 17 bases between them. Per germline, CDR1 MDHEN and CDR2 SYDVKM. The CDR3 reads CASSDDRLLVTGELFF. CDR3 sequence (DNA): TGTGCCAGCAGTGATGACAGACTGCTAGTCACCGGGGAGCTGTTTTTT.

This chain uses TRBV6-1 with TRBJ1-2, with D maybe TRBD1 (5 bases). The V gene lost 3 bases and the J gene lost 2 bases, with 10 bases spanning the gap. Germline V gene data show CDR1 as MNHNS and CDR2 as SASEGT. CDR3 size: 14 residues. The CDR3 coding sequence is TGTGCCAGCAGTGACGGTGGGGGGAACTATGGCTACACCTTC. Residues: CASSDGGGNYGYTF.

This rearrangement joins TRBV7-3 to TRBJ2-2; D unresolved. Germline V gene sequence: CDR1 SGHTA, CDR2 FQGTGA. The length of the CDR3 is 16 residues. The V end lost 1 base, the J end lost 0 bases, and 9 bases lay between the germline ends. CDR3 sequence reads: CASSLKSAANTGELFF. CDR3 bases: TGTGCCAGCAGCTTAAAATCGGCTGCGAACACCGGGGAGCTGTTTTTT. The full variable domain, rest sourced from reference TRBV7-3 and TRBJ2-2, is GAGVSQTPSNKVTEKGKYVELRCDPISGHTALYWYRQSLGQGPEFLIYFQGTGAADDSGLPNDRFFAVRPEGSVSTLKIQRTERGDSAVYLCASSLKSAANTGELFFGEGSRLTVL.

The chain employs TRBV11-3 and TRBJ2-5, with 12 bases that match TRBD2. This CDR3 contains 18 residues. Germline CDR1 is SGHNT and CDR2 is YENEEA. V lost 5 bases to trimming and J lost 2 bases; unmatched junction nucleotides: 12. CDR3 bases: TGTGCCAGCAGCAACGGGCGACTAGCGGGAGTCGGACAAGAGACCCAGTACTTC. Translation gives CASSNGRLAGVGQETQYF.

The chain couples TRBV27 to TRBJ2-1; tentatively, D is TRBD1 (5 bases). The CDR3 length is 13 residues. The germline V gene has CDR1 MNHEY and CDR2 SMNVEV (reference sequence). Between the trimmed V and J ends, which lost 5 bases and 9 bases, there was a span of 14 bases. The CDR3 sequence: CASSLPPRVEQFF. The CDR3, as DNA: TGTGCCAGCAGTCTACCACCCAGGGTTGAGCAGTTCTTC.

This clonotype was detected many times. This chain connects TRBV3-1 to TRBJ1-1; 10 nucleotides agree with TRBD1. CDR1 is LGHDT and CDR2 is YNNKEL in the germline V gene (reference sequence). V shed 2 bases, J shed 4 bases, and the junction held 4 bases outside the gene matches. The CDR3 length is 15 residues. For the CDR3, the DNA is TGTGCCAGCAGCCAACTGACAGGGGGCCGCACTGAAGCTTTCTTT. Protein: CASSQLTGGRTEAFF.

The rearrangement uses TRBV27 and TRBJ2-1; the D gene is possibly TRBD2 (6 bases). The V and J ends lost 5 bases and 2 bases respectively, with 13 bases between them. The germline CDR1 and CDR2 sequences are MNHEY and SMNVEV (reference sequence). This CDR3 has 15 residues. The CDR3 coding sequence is TGTGCCAGCAGTCCGGGACTCAACACCTACAATGAGCAGTTCTTC. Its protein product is CASSPGLNTYNEQFF.

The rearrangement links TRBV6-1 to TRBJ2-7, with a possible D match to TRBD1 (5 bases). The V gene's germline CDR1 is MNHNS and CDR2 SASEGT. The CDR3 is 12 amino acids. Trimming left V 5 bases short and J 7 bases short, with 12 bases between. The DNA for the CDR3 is TGTGCCAGCAGTCATGACAGCTTGGAGCAGTACTTC. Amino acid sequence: CASSHDSLEQYF.

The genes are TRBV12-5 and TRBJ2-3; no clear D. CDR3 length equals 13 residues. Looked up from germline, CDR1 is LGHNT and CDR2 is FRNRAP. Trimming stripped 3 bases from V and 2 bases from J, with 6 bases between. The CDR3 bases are TGTGCTAGTGGTTTAGTGGTCACAGATACGCAGTATTTT. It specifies CASGLVVTDTQYF.

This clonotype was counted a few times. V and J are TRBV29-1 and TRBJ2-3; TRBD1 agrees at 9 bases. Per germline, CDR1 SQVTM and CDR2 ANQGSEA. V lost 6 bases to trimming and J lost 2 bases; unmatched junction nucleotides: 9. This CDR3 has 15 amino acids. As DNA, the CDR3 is TGCAGCGTGAACCGGGACAGGGATATCACAGATACGCAGTATTTT. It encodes CSVNRDRDITDTQYF.